The clone carrying this TCR beta chain occurred a few times. The antigen remains unidentified. This record belongs to a study of CD8 T cells in ankylosing spondylitis. 5'-RACE, quantitative and with molecular barcodes, yielded the TCR beta libraries. TCRdb passed the 5' RACE reads through MiXCR, listing each CDR3 protein once. The table records roughly 490,000 distinct CDR3 sequences, less than 6% of them present only once. Looked up from germline, CDR1 is SGHDN and CDR2 is FVKESK. The CDR3 is 16 residues long. V trimming: 4 bases; J trimming: 1 base; junction bases outside the gene matches: 8. Overall study results and limits: The study identified a TCR beta motif of roughly eight highly homologous variants that appeared characteristic of ankylosing spondylitis blood. Clones linked with disease were CD8+ and fairly uncommon in the peripheral blood.

This sequence was found in a male donor with ankylosing spondylitis. V and J are TRBV14 and TRBJ2-3; 7 nucleotides align to TRBD2. Sequencing input: blood, either unsorted or a sorted T cell fraction (not recorded which). CDR3 DNA sequence: TGTGCCAGCAGCCTCGTGGGGGGGTACGGCACAGATACGCAGTATTTT. Protein: CASSLVGGYGTDTQYF. The whole variable domain, filled in from reference TRBV14 and TRBJ2-3, reads EAGVTQFPSHSVIEKGQTVTLRCDPISGHDNLYWYRRVMGKEIKFLLHFVKESKQDESGMPNNRFLAERTGGTYSTLKVQPAELEDSGVYFCASSLVGGYGTDTQYFGPGTRLTVL.